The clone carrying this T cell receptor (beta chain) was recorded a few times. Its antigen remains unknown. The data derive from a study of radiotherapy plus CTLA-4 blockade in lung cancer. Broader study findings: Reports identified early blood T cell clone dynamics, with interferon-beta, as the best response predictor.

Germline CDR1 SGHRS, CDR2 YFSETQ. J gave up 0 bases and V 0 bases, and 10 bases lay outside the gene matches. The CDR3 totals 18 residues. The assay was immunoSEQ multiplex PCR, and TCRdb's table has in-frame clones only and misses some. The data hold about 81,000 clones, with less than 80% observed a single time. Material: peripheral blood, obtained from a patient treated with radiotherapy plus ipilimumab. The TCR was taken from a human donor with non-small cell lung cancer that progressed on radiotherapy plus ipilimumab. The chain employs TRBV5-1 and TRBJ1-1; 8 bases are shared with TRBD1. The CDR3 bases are TGCGCCAGCAGCTTGGGGCAGGGGGCGAGAGGTCTGAACACTGAAGCTTTCTTT. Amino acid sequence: CASSLGQGARGLNTEAFF.